The next 23 T cell receptor beta chains were all read from a single sample in a study of CD8 T cells in Susac syndrome. RNA totalling roughly 0.45 to 1 ug underwent reverse transcription with random hexamers. TCRdb reanalysed the immunoSEQ multiplex PCR reads using MiXCR and keeps one entry per CDR3 protein. The sample carries about 210,000 distinct CDR3 sequences, roughly 94% recorded once. What was sequenced was CD4+ T cells from PBMCs. The receptor source for this set is a human donor in good health.

The rearrangement links TRBV27 to TRBJ1-1; D is ambiguous. V was shortened by 4 bases and J by 3 bases, with 12 bases between the two germline ends. The CDR3 is 14 residues long. CDR1 MNHEY and CDR2 SMNVEV come from the germline V gene (reference sequence). CDR3 residues: CASSSSNWDTEAFF. The DNA of the CDR3 is TGTGCCAGCAGTTCGTCGAACTGGGACACTGAAGCTTTCTTT.

V is TRBV9 and J is TRBJ2-1, with 14 bases fitting TRBD2. The germline CDR1 and CDR2 sequences are SGDLS and YYNGEE. The CDR3 has 21 residues. Trimming at V came to 0 bases and at J to 0 bases, leaving 11 bases not matched to a gene. In DNA, the CDR3 is TGTGCCAGCAGCGTAGCAACCGGGACTAGCGGGAGCGCACTCTCCTACAATGAGCAGTTCTTC. It codes for CASSVATGTSGSALSYNEQFF.

V gene TRBV20-1 combines with J gene TRBJ2-5; 11 bases line up with TRBD1. Germline values: CDR1 DFQATT, CDR2 SNEGSKA (reference sequence). The CDR3 loop spans 13 amino acids. V shed 6 bases, J shed 7 bases, and the junction held 7 bases outside the gene matches. The CDR3 region is CSAAGGQGATQYF. The CDR3 DNA sequence: TGCAGTGCCGCCGGTGGACAGGGGGCGACCCAGTACTTC.

The CDR3 nucleotides are TGTGCCAGCAGCCAACAGTATGGACGGGAAAAACTGTTTTTT. This translates into CASSQQYGREKLFF. This chain connects TRBV3-1 to TRBJ1-4; D not resolved. This CDR3 is 14 amino acids long. Trimming cost V 2 bases and J 8 bases, with 12 bases left between them. Germline V lookup: CDR1 LGHDT, CDR2 YNNKEL (reference sequence). Full variable domain (rest looked up from reference TRBV3-1 and TRBJ1-4): DTAVSQTPKYLVTQMGNDKSIKCEQNLGHDTMYWYKQDSKKFLKIMFSYNNKELIINETVPNRFSPKSPDKAHLNLHINSLELGDSAVYFCASSQQYGREKLFFGSGTQLSVL.

This chain connects TRBV15 to TRBJ1-1; TRBD1 agrees at 7 bases. The CDR3 runs 15 residues. J lost 3 bases, V lost 6 bases, and 10 bases had no gene match. Germline lookup yields CDR1 LNHNV and CDR2 YYDKDF (reference sequence). CDR3 sequence reads: CATRSQGVWDTEAFF. CDR3 in DNA: TGTGCCACCAGGAGTCAGGGGGTTTGGGACACTGAAGCTTTCTTT.

The J gene is TRBJ2-7, the V gene TRBV20-1, with TRBD1 matching 10 bases. Germline V CDR1 and CDR2: DFQATT, SNEGSKA (reference sequence). V shed 6 bases, J shed 1 base, and the junction held 9 bases outside the gene matches. The CDR3 is made up of 15 amino acids. CDR3 sequence (DNA): TGCAGTGCGAGCTTACCGGGACAGGGGTCCTACGAGCAGTACTTC. It codes for CSASLPGQGSYEQYF.

This sequence joins TRBV10-3 and TRBJ2-7; TRBD2 might be the D (5 bases). Trimming cost V 2 bases and J 4 bases, with 9 bases left between them. CDR1 and CDR2 (germline): ENHRY, SYGVKD. The CDR3 sequence is 13 residues long. The CDR3 here is CAISEGTGYEQYV. The DNA for the CDR3 is TGTGCCATCAGTGAGGGAACGGGGTACGAGCAGTACGTC.

The chain carries TRBV27 and TRBJ2-1, with no clear D. Germline assignment: CDR1 MNHEY and CDR2 SMNVEV (reference sequence). This CDR3 contains 16 residues. V was pared by 1 base and J by 7 bases, with 17 bases between. CDR3 sequence (DNA): TGTGCCAGCAGTTTATGGTCGCTCGGCCCCCAAAATGAGCAGTTCTTC. This sequence encodes CASSLWSLGPQNEQFF.

For the CDR3, the DNA is TGTGCCAGCAGCTTGGGTGCAGGGGAGGCTGAAGCTTTCTTT. Translation gives CASSLGAGEAEAFF. J is TRBJ1-1 and V is TRBV5-4; tentative D call: TRBD1 (6 bases). The germline gives CDR1 SGHNT, CDR2 YYREEE (reference sequence). CDR3 length equals 14 residues. V gave up 0 bases and J gave up 6 bases, with 12 bases separating them.

The J gene is TRBJ1-5, the V gene TRBV6-2 or TRBV6-3; D not certain. Trimming took 0 bases from V and 5 from J, leaving 8 bases between them. The germline V gene has CDR1 MNHEY and CDR2 SVGEGT. This CDR3 is 14 amino acids long. In DNA form, the CDR3 reads TGTGCCAGCAGTTACTCGTTCCCAGATCAGCCCCAGCATTTT. Protein sequence: CASSYSFPDQPQHF.

The J gene is TRBJ2-5, the V gene TRBV20-1; TRBD2 aligns across 7 bases. Trimming removed 8 bases from V and 2 bases from J; junction bases left unmatched: 8. Germline values: CDR1 DFQATT, CDR2 SNEGSKA (reference sequence). The CDR3 runs to 13 residues. The CDR3 bases are TGCAGTACCCGAAAGCGGGGACAAGAGACCCAGTACTTC. This codes for CSTRKRGQETQYF.

This rearrangement joins TRBV28 to TRBJ1-1; maybe TRBD1 (5 bases). There are 14 residues in the CDR3. CDR1 and CDR2 from the germline V gene are MDHEN and SYDVKM. The V gene lost 7 bases and the J gene lost 3 bases, with 15 bases spanning the gap. The chain's CDR3 is CASNLVRGDTEAFF. CDR3 sequence (DNA): TGTGCCAGCAACTTAGTCCGAGGGGACACTGAAGCTTTCTTT.

This chain connects TRBV29-1 to TRBJ2-5; D might be TRBD2 (6 bases). Trimming removed 7 bases at V and 1 base at J, with 16 bases between. The length of the CDR3 is 14 residues. In germline, CDR1 is SQVTM, CDR2 ANQGSEA. CDR3 sequence: CSALGGTGQETQYF. CDR3 coding DNA: TGCAGCGCCCTGGGCGGGACTGGCCAAGAGACCCAGTACTTC.

The chain carries TRBV2 and TRBJ2-4; 8 bases fit TRBD1. This CDR3 region has 11 residues. V was clipped by 7 bases and J by 16 bases; unmatched bases: 9. The germline CDR1 and CDR2 sequences are SNHLY and FYNNEI. The CDR3 sequence: CASNDRQGSYF. For the CDR3, the DNA is TGTGCCAGCAACGATAGACAGGGGAGCTACTTC.

CDR3 protein: CASRRDNQPQHF. Here the CDR3 DNA reads TGTGCCAGCCGGCGGGATAATCAGCCCCAGCATTTT. The chain combines TRBV5-4 with TRBJ1-5; D ambiguous. In germline, CDR1 is SGHNT, CDR2 YYREEE (reference sequence). V dropped 7 bases and J dropped 4 bases, with 9 bases sitting between them. This CDR3 has 12 amino acids.

The V gene is TRBV4-1, the J gene TRBJ1-1; 7 bases match TRBD1. The CDR3 contains 14 residues. V was pared by 3 bases and J by 1 base, with 2 bases of the junction left unmatched. The germline gives CDR1 MGHRA, CDR2 YSYEKL. The CDR3 DNA reads as TGCGCCAGCAGCCAGGACAGGACGAACACTGAAGCTTTCTTT. Protein sequence: CASSQDRTNTEAFF.

The V and J genes are TRBV28 and TRBJ2-1; D gene unclear. Trimming removed 6 bases from V and 0 bases from J, with 9 bases in between. CDR1 and CDR2 (germline): MDHEN, SYDVKM. The CDR3 covers 14 residues. The CDR3 DNA is TGTGCCAGCAGCCTAGTAAGCTCCTACAATGAGCAGTTCTTC. It is translated as CASSLVSSYNEQFF.

The chain recombines TRBV20-1 with TRBJ2-3, with D perhaps TRBD1 or TRBD2 (5 bases each). V lost 3 bases to trimming and J lost 3 bases, with 13 bases between them. The CDR3 extends over 14 amino acids. The germline CDR1 and CDR2 sequences are DFQATT and SNEGSKA (reference sequence). In DNA form, the CDR3 reads TGCAGTGCTAGCGGTGGGACCTGGACAGATACGCAGTATTTT. This encodes CSASGGTWTDTQYF.

The V call is TRBV20-1, the J call TRBJ2-5, with 12 bases lining up with TRBD1. The CDR3 has 14 amino acids. Trimming took 5 bases from V and 6 from J; bases not matched to a gene: 7. CDR1 and CDR2 (germline): DFQATT, SNEGSKA (reference sequence). The CDR3 region is CSAPGTGGTQTQYF. The DNA for the CDR3 is TGCAGTGCTCCCGGGACAGGGGGCACACAGACCCAGTACTTC.

This chain uses TRBV5-1 with TRBJ1-4, with D possibly being TRBD1 (5 bases). CDR3 length: 15 amino acids. Germline V gives CDR1 SGHRS, CDR2 YFSETQ. The V end was cut by 4 bases, the J end by 8 bases, with 18 bases between. The CDR3 bases are TGCGCCAGCAGCGCCTTTGGGGGAGGAGGAGAAAAACTGTTTTTT. This sequence encodes CASSAFGGGGEKLFF.

Only one count was recorded for this clonotype. This chain connects TRBV2 to TRBJ2-7; D remains ambiguous. The CDR3 sequence is 13 residues long. The germline gives CDR1 SNHLY, CDR2 FYNNEI. V lost 5 bases and J 0 bases, leaving 8 bases between the germline ends. CDR3 sequence reads: CASSRLASYEQYF. CDR3 in DNA: TGTGCCAGCAGTAGACTCGCCTCCTACGAGCAGTACTTC.

The chain links TRBV7-9 to TRBJ2-3; 7 nucleotides match TRBD2. The CDR3 consists of 17 residues. After removal of 1 base from V and 1 base from J, the junction contained 8 bases not matched to a gene. Germline CDR1 and CDR2: SEHNR and FQNEAQ (reference sequence). CDR3: CASSLGRAGDGTDTQYF. In DNA, the CDR3 is TGTGCCAGCAGCTTAGGTCGGGCGGGAGATGGCACAGATACGCAGTATTTT.

This chain links TRBV14 with TRBJ1-5; D call uncertain. Trimming shortened V by 0 bases and J by 5 bases, and 5 bases separated the two germline ends. Germline loops: CDR1 SGHDN, CDR2 FVKESK. CDR3 length: 13 amino acids. CDR3 region: CASSQDLDQPQHF. CDR3 DNA sequence: TGTGCCAGCAGCCAAGATCTAGATCAGCCCCAGCATTTT.